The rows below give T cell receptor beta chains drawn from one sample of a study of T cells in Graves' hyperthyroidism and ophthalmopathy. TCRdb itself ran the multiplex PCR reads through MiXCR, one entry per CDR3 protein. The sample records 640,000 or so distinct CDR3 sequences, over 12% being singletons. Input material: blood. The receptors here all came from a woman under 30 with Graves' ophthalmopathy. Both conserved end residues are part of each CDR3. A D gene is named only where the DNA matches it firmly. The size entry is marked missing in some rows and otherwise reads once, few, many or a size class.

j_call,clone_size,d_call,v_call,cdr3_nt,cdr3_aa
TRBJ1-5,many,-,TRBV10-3,TGTGCCATCAGTGAGTCCTACGGGGTGGAACAGCCCCAGCATTTT,CAISESYGVEQPQHF
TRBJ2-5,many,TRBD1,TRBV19,TGTGCCAGTAGTATAGGAGAGGGGGCAGGCAACCAAGAGACCCAGTACTTC,CASSIGEGAGNQETQYF
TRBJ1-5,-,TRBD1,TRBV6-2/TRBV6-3,TGTGCCAGCAGTTACTCGTCCGGGGTGGGACAGGGTTTCAATCAGCCCCAGCATTTT,CASSYSSGVGQGFNQPQHF
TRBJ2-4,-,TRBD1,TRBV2,TGTGCCAGCAGTGACATTCATGGGGGGACAGGGCGATCAAAAAACATTCAGTACTTC,CASSDIHGGTGRSKNIQYF
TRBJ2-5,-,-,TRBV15,TGTGCCACCAGCAGGAACCGGGACTCGATAGAGACCCAGTACTTC,CATSRNRDSIETQYF
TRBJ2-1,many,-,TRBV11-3,TGTGCCAGCAGCAAATGGGAACACCCGATCGTTGAGCAGTTCTTC,CASSKWEHPIVEQFF
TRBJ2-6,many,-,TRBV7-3,TGTGCCAGCAGCCCGCGGACAGTTTCTGGGGCCAACGTCCTGACTTTC,CASSPRTVSGANVLTF
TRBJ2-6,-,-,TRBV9,TGTGCCAGCAGCGTAGAGGGGTCTGGGGCCAACGTCCTGACTTTC,CASSVEGSGANVLTF
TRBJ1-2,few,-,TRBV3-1,TGTGCCAGCAGCCGCGGGTTTACCGACGGCTACACCTTC,CASSRGFTDGYTF
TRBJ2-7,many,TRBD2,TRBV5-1,TGCGCCAGCAGCGCCGGACTAGCGGGAGCCGGCCACGAGCAGTACTTC,CASSAGLAGAGHEQYF
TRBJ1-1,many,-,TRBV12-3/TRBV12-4,TGTGCCAGCAGTTTAGGGACAGCGAAAGTGGGTGAAGCTTTCTTT,CASSLGTAKVGEAFF
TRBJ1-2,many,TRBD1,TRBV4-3,TGCGCCAGCAGCCAAGATGGGACAGGGACCAACTATGGCTACACCTTC,CASSQDGTGTNYGYTF
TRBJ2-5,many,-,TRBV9,TGTGCCAGCAGCTCAGGAAGCGGAGGAACCCAAGAGACCCAGTACTTC,CASSSGSGGTQETQYF
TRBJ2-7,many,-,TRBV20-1,TGCAGTGCTAGCCCCGGGACTCATACCTACGAGCAGTACTTC,CSASPGTHTYEQYF
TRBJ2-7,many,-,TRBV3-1,TGTGCCAGCAGCCCATTCGCAGGGAGTCACTACTACGAGCAGTACTTC,CASSPFAGSHYYEQYF
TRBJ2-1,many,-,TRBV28,TGTGCCAGCAGTTCAATCAGAGAGCAGTTCTTC,CASSSIREQFF
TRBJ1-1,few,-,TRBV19,TGTGCCAGTACCGAGTGGGGTTCCCCTGAAGCTTTCTTT,CASTEWGSPEAFF
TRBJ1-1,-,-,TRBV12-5,TGTGCTAGTGGCCGGACAGAAACTGAAGCTTTCTTT,CASGRTETEAFF
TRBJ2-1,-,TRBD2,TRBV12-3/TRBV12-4,TGTGCCAGCAGTTTTAATCCGGGACTAAGGTCCTACAATGAGCAGTTCTTC,CASSFNPGLRSYNEQFF
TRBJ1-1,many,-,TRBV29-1,TGCAGCGTTGCCAGGGGAAGCACTGAAGCTTTCTTT,CSVARGSTEAFF
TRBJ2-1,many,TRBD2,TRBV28,TGTGCCAGCTCTATGAGACCGGGAGGGTCCTACAATGAGCAGTTCTTC,CASSMRPGGSYNEQFF
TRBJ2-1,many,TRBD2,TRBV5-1,TGCGCCAGCCGAATAGGACTAGCAGCGAACAATGAGCAGTTCTTC,CASRIGLAANNEQFF
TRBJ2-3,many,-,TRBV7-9,TGTGCCAGCAGCCCTGCTAGGACCACAGATACGCAGTATTTT,CASSPARTTDTQYF
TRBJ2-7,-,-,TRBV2,TGTGCCAGCAGTGAAGCGCTTGGGGCAGGATCCCTCTACGAGCAGTACTTC,CASSEALGAGSLYEQYF
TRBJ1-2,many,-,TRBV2,TGTGCCAGCAGTCGGGGGCCCCGGGAAGGCTACACCTTC,CASSRGPREGYTF
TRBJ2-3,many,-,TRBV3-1,TGTGCCAGCAGCCAAGCGGGAAGCACAGATACGCAGTATTTT,CASSQAGSTDTQYF
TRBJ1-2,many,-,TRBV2,TGTGCCAGCAGCGGTCGGAATGGAGGCTACACCTTC,CASSGRNGGYTF
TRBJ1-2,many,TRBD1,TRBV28,TGTGCCAGCAGCCAGATTACAGGGGCCCACCTGTACGGCTACACCTTC,CASSQITGAHLYGYTF
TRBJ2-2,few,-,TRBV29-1,TGCAGCGTTGAAGAGGGGGAGCTGTTTTTT,CSVEEGELFF
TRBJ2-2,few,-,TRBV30,TGTGCCTGGCGCGGCGGCTGGAGCGCGAACACCGGGGAGCTGTTTTTT,CAWRGGWSANTGELFF
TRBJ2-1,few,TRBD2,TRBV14,TGTGCCAGCAGCCAAGTAACTAGCGGGTCGTTGGAGCAGTTCTTC,CASSQVTSGSLEQFF
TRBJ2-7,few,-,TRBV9,TGTGCCAGCAGCGTAGCCTTAGGACAAAAATACGAGCAGTACTTC,CASSVALGQKYEQYF
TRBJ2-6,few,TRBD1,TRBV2,TGTGCCAGCAGGGGGACAGGGTTCCGCTCTGGGGCCAACGTCCTGACTTTC,CASRGTGFRSGANVLTF
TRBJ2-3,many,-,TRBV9,TGTGCCAGCAGCGTAGTATCAGATACGCAGTATTTT,CASSVVSDTQYF
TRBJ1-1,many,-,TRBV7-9,TGTGCCAGCAGCCCCCCCTCGATGACTGAAGCTTTCTTT,CASSPPSMTEAFF
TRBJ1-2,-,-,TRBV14,TGTGCCAGCAGCCAAGATTTTGAGGCTTACAGTACTAATGATGGCTACACCTTC,CASSQDFEAYSTNDGYTF
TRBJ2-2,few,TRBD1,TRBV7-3,TGTGCCAGCAGCCCGGGGGGACAGGGGAACACCGGGGAGCTGTTTTTT,CASSPGGQGNTGELFF
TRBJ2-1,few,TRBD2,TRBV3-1,TGTGCCAGCAGCCGGACTAGCTATGAGCAGTTCTTC,CASSRTSYEQFF
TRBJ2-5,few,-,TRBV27,TGTGCCAGCAGTGAAGCCGGTGGGTCCGGGGCCCAGTACTTC,CASSEAGGSGAQYF
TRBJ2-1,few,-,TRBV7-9,TGTGCCAGCAGCCTAAACGCCAACAGTGAGCAGTTCTTC,CASSLNANSEQFF
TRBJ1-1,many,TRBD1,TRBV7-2,TGTGCCAGCAGCTTAATTAGTGGGACAGGGGCTGAAGCTTTCTTT,CASSLISGTGAEAFF
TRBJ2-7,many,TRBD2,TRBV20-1,TGCAGTGCTAGACTAGCGGGGACCTACGAGCAGTACTTC,CSARLAGTYEQYF
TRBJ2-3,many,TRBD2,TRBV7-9,TGTGCCAGCAGTCCCCTTAGCGGGAGAGCAGGAGATACGCAGTATTTT,CASSPLSGRAGDTQYF
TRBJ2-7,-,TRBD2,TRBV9,TGTGCCAGCAGCCTAGCAGCGGGGCAGAGCTACGAGAAGTACTTC,CASSLAAGQSYEKYF
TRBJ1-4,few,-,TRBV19,TGTGCCAGTAGTAGTGGGATTGAAAAACTGTTTTTT,CASSSGIEKLFF